Below, 14 T cell receptor beta chains from the same sample are listed, as sequenced in a study of CXCR3-negative and CXCR3-positive naive CD8 T cells. All TRB cDNA libraries came from 5' RACE performed with UMI labels. TCRdb reanalyzed the 5' RACE reads and collapses them to one entry per CDR3 protein, without DNA. Recorded for this sample: approximately 20,000 distinct CDR3 sequences. The sequencing input was memory CD8+ T cells from blood. The receptors come from a human donor in good health. Some clones in this sample may be carry-over from other donors' samples.

The V call is TRBV9, the J call TRBJ2-4. Germline CDR1 reads SGDLS; CDR2 reads YYNGEE. This CDR3 is built from 14 residues. CDR3: CASSVGLAGNIQYF.

The chain is built from TRBV15 and TRBJ1-1. Germline assignment: CDR1 LNHNV and CDR2 YYDKDF (reference sequence). The CDR3 length is 14 residues. The CDR3 loop is CATSRDTENTEAFF.

The chain couples TRBV3-1 to TRBJ2-1; the D gene TCRdb calls, TRBD2, cannot be checked with no DNA. The CDR3 is made up of 17 amino acids. CDR1 and CDR2 (germline): LGHDT, YNNKEL (reference sequence). The CDR3 spells CASSQVSRIRSYNEQFF.

Its frequency marks this clonotype as medium-sized. The chain carries TRBV29-1 and TRBJ2-3; lacking DNA, the TRBD1 call made by TCRdb goes unchecked. The V gene's germline CDR1 is SQVTM and CDR2 ANQGSEA. The CDR3 length is 13 residues. The CDR3 region is CSVHGTRTDTQYF.

The chain uses TRBV6-5 and TRBJ2-1; the TCRdb D gene call, TRBD2, has no DNA to confirm it. The germline V gene encodes CDR1 MNHEY and CDR2 SVGAGI. This CDR3 contains 16 residues. CDR3 in amino acids: CASREAGTSGFNEQFF.

The chain has TRBV15 and TRBJ2-5. In germline, CDR1 is LNHNV, CDR2 YYDKDF (reference sequence). The CDR3 contains 13 residues. CDR3 sequence: CATSRERQETQYF.

J is TRBJ2-5 and V is TRBV20-1; TCRdb gives TRBD1 as the D gene, but with no DNA this cannot be confirmed. CDR3 length: 14 amino acids. Germline assignment: CDR1 DFQATT and CDR2 SNEGSKA (reference sequence). The CDR3 sequence: CSARLHPQGETQYF.

The chain combines TRBV6-5 with TRBJ1-6; TCRdb outputs TRBD1, but without DNA this stays unchecked. Germline V gene lookup returns CDR1 MNHEY and CDR2 SVGAGI. This CDR3 spans 19 amino acids. The CDR3 loop is CASSYSISSTGVNNSPLHF.

The chain uses TRBV6-6 and TRBJ2-3; TCRdb selects TRBD1, and the lack of DNA leaves this call unchecked. CDR1 is MNHNY, CDR2 SVGAGI, per germline (reference sequence). This CDR3 comprises 16 residues. This CDR3 is CASSFSVAARTDTQYF.

This rearrangement joins TRBV7-9 to TRBJ2-3; TCRdb calls TRBD2, which cannot be checked without DNA. The CDR3 consists of 17 residues. Germline lookup yields CDR1 SEHNR and CDR2 FQNEAQ (reference sequence). CDR3 sequence: CASSYPLAGGGTDTQYF.

This chain connects TRBV20-1 to TRBJ2-1; the TCRdb D gene call, TRBD1, has no DNA to confirm it. CDR1 and CDR2 (germline): DFQATT, SNEGSKA (reference sequence). The CDR3 sequence is 14 residues long. The CDR3 here is CSARDLGGQSEQFF.

This sequence joins TRBV15 and TRBJ2-4; TCRdb's assignment of TRBD2 cannot be checked, as there is no DNA. The CDR3 runs 15 residues. Germline V gene lookup returns CDR1 LNHNV and CDR2 YYDKDF (reference sequence). The CDR3 loop is CATSRYGTRGDIQYF.

The V call is TRBV29-1, the J call TRBJ2-7. The germline CDR1 and CDR2 sequences are SQVTM and ANQGSEA. CDR3 length: 12 amino acids. The CDR3 region is CSVRGSFYEQYF.

V is TRBV29-1 and J is TRBJ1-1. Germline CDR1 SQVTM, CDR2 ANQGSEA. The CDR3 length is 12 residues. Here the CDR3 reads CSVEVGYTEAFF.